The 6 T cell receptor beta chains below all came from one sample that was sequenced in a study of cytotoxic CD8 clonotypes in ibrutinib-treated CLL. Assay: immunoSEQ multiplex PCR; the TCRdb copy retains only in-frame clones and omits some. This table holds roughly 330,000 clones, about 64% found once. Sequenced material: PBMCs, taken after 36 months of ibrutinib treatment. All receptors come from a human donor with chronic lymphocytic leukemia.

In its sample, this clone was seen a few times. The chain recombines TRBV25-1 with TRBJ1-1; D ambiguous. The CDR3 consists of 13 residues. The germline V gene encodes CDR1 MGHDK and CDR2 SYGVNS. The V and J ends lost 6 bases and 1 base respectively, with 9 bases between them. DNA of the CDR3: TGTGCCAGCAGACCTAAGGGGAACACTGAAGCTTTCTTT. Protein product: CASRPKGNTEAFF.

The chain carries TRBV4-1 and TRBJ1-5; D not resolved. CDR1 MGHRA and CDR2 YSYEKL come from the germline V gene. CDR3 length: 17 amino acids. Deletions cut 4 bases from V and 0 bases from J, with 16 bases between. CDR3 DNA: TGCGCCAGCAGCCCAGATAGACGCCTTTATAGCAATCAGCCCCAGCATTTT. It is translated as CASSPDRRLYSNQPQHF.

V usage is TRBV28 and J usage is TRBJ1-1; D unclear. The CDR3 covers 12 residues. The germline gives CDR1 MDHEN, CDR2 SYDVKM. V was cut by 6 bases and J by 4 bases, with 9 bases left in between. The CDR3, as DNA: TGTGCCAGCAGCTCCGTTGTCACTGAAGCTTTCTTT. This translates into CASSSVVTEAFF. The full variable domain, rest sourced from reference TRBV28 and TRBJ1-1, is DVKVTQSSRYLVKRTGEKVFLECVQDMDHENMFWYRQDPGLGLRLIYFSYDVKMKEKGDIPEGYSVSREKKERFSLILESASTNQTSMYLCASSSVVTEAFFGQGTRLTVV.

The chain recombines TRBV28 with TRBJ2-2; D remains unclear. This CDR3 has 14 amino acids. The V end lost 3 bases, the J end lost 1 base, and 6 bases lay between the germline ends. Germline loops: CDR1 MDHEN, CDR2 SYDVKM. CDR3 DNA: TGTGCCAGCAGTTTTTGGGGGAACACCGGGGAGCTGTTTTTT. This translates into CASSFWGNTGELFF.

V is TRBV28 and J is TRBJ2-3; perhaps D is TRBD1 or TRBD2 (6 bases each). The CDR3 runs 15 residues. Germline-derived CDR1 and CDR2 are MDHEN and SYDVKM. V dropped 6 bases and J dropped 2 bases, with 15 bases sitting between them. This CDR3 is CASSSGGDPTDTQYF. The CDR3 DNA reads TGTGCCAGCAGCTCCGGGGGCGACCCCACAGATACGCAGTATTTT.

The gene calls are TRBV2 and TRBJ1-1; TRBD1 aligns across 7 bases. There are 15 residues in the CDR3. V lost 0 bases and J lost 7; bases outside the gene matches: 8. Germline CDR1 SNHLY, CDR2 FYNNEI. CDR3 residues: CASSEAPDRKVEAFF. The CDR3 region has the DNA TGTGCCAGCAGTGAAGCGCCGGACAGGAAGGTTGAAGCTTTCTTT.